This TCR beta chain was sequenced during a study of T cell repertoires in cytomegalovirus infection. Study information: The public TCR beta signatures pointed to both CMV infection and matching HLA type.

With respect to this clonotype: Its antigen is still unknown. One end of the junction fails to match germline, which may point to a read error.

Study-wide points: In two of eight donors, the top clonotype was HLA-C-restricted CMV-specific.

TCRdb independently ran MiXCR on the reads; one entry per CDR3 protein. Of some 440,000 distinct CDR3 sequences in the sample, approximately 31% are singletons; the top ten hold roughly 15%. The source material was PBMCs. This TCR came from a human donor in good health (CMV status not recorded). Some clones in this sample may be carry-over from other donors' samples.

The DNA of the CDR3 is TGTGCCAGCAGCGACGGACTAGGGACCTACAATGAGCGGTTCTTC. Amino acid sequence: CASSDGLGTYNERFF. The rearrangement joins TRBV11-3 to TRBJ2-1; 7 bases match TRBD2. Germline V CDR1 and CDR2: SGHNT, YENEEA. This CDR3 region has 15 residues.